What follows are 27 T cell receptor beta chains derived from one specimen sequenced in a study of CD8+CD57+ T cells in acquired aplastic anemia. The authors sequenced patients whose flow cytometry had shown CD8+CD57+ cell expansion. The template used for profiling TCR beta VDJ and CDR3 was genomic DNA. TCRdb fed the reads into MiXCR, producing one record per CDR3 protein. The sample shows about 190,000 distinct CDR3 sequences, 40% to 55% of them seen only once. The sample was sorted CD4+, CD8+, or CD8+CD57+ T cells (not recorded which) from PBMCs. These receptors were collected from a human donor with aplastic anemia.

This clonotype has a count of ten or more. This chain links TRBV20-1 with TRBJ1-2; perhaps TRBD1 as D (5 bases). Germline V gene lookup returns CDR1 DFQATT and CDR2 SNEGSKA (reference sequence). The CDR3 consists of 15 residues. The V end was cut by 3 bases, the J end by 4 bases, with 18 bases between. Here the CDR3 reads CSASLAGGSSYGYTF. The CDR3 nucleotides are TGCAGTGCTAGCCTCGCGGGGGGAAGCAGCTATGGCTACACCTTC.

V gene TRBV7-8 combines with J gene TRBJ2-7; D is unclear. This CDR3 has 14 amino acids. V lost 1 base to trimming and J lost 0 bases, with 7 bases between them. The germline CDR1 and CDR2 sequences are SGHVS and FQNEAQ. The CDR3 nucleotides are TGTGCCAGCAGCTTAGAGCCAAGCTCCTACGAGCAGTACTTC. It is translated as CASSLEPSSYEQYF.

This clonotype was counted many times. In DNA, the CDR3 is TGTGCCAGCAGTAGACAGGGTGCCACAGATACGCAGTATTTT. This codes for CASSRQGATDTQYF. This chain joins TRBV2 and TRBJ2-3; 7 bases fit TRBD1. Germline V gene data show CDR1 as SNHLY and CDR2 as FYNNEI. V lost 5 bases and J lost 2; bases outside the gene matches: 4. The CDR3 extends over 14 amino acids.

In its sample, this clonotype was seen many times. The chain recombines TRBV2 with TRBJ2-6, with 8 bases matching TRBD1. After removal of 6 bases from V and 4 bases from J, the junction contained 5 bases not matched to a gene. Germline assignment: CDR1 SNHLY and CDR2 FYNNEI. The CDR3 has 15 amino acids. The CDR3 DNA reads TGTGCCAGCAGCTTGACAGGGGTCGGGGCCAACGTCCTGACTTTC. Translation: CASSLTGVGANVLTF.

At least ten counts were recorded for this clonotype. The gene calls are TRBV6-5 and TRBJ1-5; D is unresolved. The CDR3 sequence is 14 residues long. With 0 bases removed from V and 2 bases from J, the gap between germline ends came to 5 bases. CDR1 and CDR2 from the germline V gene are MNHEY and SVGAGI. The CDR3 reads CASSYSRGNQPQHF. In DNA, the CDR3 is TGTGCCAGCAGTTACTCAAGGGGCAATCAGCCCCAGCATTTT.

The CDR3 coding sequence is TGTGCCATCAGTTACTCGGACAGCCTCAGCGGCATTCAGTACTTC. The encoded protein is CAISYSDSLSGIQYF. The rearrangement links TRBV10-3 to TRBJ2-4; possible D gene TRBD1, 6 bases. The CDR3 contains 15 residues. Germline-derived CDR1 and CDR2 are ENHRY and SYGVKD. V lost 5 bases to trimming and J lost 9 bases, with 20 bases between them.

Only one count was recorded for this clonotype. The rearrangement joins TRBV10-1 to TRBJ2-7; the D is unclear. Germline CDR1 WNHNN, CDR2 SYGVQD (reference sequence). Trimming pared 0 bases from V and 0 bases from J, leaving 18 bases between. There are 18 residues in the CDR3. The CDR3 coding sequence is TGCGCCAGCAGTGAGTCGGTGTGGCTCGGCGGTGGCTCCTACGAGCAGTACTTC. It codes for CASSESVWLGGGSYEQYF.

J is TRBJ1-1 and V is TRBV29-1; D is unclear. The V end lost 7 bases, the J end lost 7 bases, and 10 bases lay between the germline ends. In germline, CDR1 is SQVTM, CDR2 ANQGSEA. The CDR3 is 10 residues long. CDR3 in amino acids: CSAPGIEAFF. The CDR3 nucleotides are TGCAGCGCCCCCGGTATTGAAGCTTTCTTT.

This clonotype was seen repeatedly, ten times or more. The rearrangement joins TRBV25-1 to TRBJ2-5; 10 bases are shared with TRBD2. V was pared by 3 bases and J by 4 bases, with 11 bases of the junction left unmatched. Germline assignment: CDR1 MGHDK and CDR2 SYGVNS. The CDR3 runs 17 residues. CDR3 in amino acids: CASSDSGAGGPRETQYF. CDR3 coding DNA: TGTGCCAGCAGTGATTCAGGAGCGGGAGGGCCCCGAGAGACCCAGTACTTC.

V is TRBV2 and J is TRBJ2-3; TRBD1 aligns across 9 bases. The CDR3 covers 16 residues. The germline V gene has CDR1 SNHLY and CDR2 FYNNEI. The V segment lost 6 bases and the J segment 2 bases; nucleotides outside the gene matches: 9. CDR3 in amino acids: CASSPGTGIPTDTQYF. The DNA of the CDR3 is TGTGCCAGCAGCCCCGGGACAGGGATACCCACAGATACGCAGTATTTT. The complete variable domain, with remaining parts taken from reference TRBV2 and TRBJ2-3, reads EPEVTQTPSHQVTQMGQEVILRCVPISNHLYFYWYRQILGQKVEFLVSFYNNEISEKSEIFDDQFSVERPDGSNFTLKIRSTKLEDSAMYFCASSPGTGIPTDTQYFGPGTRLTVL.

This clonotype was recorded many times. In DNA, the CDR3 is TGTGCCAGCAGCTCTGCAGGGGGCGATGGCTACACCTTC. This gives the protein CASSSAGGDGYTF. V gene TRBV7-6 combines with J gene TRBJ1-2, with 8 positions matching TRBD1. V lost 4 bases, J lost 6 bases, and 4 bases stayed unmatched. Germline-derived CDR1 and CDR2 are SGHVS and FNYEAQ. The CDR3 extends over 13 amino acids.

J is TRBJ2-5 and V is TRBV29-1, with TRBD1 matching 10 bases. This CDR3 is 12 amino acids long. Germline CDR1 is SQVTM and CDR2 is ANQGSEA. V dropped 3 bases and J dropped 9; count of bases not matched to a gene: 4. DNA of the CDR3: TGCAGCGTTGACAGACAGGGGGCGGCCCAGTACTTC. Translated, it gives CSVDRQGAAQYF. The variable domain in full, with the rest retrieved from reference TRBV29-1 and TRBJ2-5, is SAVISQKPSRDICQRGTSLTIQCQVDSQVTMMFWYRQQPGQSLTLIATANQGSEATYESGFVIDKFPISRPNLTFSTLTVSNMSPEDSSIYLCSVDRQGAAQYFGPGTRLLVL.

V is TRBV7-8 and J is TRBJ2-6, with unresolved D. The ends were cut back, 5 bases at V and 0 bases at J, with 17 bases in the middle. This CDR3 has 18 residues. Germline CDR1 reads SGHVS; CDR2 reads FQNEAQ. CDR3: CASSRVSGFGSGANVLTF. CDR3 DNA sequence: TGTGCCAGCAGCCGGGTATCTGGGTTTGGCTCTGGGGCCAACGTCCTGACTTTC.

Written as DNA, the CDR3 is TGTGCCAGCACCAACAGGCGGGCTAGCGGGCCGGGCGAGCAGTACTTC. It codes for CASTNRRASGPGEQYF. V is TRBV6-1 and J is TRBJ2-7, with 8 bases lining up with TRBD2. V was pared by 7 bases and J by 6 bases, with 17 bases of the junction left unmatched. Germline V gene lookup returns CDR1 MNHNS and CDR2 SASEGT. The CDR3 is 16 amino acids.

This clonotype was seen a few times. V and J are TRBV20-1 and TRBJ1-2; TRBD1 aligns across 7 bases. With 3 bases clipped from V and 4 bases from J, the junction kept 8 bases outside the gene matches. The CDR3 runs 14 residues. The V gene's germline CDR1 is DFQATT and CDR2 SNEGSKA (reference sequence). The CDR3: CSAREQGSPYGYTF. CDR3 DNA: TGCAGTGCTAGGGAACAGGGGTCCCCCTATGGCTACACCTTC.

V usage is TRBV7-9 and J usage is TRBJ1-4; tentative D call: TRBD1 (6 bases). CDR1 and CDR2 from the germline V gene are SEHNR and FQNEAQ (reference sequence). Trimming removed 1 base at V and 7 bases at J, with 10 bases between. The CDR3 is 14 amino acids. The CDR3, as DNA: TGTGCCAGCAGCTTAGTGGGGGCCAGTGAAAAACTGTTTTTT. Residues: CASSLVGASEKLFF.

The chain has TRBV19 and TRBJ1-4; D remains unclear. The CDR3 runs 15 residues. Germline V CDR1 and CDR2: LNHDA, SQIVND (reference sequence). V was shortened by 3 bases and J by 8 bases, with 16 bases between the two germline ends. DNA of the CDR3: TGTGCCAGTAGTATGCGGACTAGCGGGAGGGAAAAACTGTTTTTT. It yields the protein CASSMRTSGREKLFF. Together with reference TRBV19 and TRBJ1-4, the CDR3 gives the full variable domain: DGGITQSPKYLFRKEGQNVTLSCEQNLNHDAMYWYRQDPGQGLRLIYYSQIVNDFQKGDIAEGYSVSREKKESFPLTVTSAQKNPTAFYLCASSMRTSGREKLFFGSGTQLSVL.

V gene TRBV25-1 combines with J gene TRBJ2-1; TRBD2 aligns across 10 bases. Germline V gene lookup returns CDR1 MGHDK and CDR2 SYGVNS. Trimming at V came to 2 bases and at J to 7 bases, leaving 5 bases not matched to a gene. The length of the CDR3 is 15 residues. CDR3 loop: CASSEHRTSGNEQFF. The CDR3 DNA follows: TGTGCCAGCAGTGAACATAGGACTAGCGGTAATGAGCAGTTCTTC. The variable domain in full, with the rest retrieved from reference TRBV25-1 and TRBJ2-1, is EADIYQTPRYLVIGTGKKITLECSQTMGHDKMYWYQQDPGMELHLIHYSYGVNSTEKGDLSSESTVSRIRTEHFPLTLESARPSHTSQYLCASSEHRTSGNEQFFGPGTRLTVL.

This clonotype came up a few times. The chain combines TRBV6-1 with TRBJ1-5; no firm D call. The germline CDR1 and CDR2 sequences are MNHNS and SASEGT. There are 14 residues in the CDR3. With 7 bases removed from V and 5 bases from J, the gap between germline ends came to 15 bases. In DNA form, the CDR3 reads TGTGCCAGCATCCCCGGGCCCCGAGATCAGCCCCAGCATTTT. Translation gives CASIPGPRDQPQHF.

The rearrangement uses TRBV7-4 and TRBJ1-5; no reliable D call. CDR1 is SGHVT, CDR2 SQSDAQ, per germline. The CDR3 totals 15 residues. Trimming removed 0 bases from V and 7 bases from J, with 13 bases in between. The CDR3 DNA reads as TGTGCCAGCAGCTTAGCCACAGCGTGGCGGCAGCCCCAGCATTTT. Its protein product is CASSLATAWRQPQHF.

The CDR3 here is CASSLGSAQAEKLFF. CDR3 bases: TGCGCCAGCAGCTTGGGGTCAGCTCAGGCAGAAAAACTGTTTTTT. The V gene is TRBV5-1, the J gene TRBJ1-4; D gene unclear. Germline assignment: CDR1 SGHRS and CDR2 YFSETQ. The V and J ends lost 0 bases and 8 bases respectively, with 14 bases between them. The CDR3 is made up of 15 amino acids.

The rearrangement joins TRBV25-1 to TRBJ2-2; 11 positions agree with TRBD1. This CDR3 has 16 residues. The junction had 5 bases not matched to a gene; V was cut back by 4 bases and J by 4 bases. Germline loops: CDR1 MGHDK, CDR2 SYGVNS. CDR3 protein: CASSVGQGAGTGELFF. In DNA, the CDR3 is TGTGCCAGCAGTGTCGGACAGGGGGCAGGCACCGGGGAGCTGTTTTTT.

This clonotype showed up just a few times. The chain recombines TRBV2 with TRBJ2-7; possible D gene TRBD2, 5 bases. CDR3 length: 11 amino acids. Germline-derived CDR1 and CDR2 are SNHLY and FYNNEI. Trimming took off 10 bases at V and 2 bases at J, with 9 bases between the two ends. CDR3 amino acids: CAIRRTYEQYF. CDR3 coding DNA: TGTGCCATCAGGAGGACCTACGAGCAGTACTTC.

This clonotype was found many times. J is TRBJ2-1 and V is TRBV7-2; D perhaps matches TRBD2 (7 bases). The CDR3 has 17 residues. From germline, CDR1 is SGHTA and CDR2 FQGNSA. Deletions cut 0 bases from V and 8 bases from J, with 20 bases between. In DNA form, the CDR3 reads TGTGCCAGCAGCTTAGCCCCGGGGGGCGGGAGCTTCTATGAGCAGTTCTTC. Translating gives CASSLAPGGGSFYEQFF.

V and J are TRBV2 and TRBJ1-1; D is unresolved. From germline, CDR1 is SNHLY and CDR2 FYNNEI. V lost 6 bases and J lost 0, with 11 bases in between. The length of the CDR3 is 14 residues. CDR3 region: CASSLQRMNTEAFF. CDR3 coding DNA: TGTGCCAGCAGCTTACAGAGGATGAACACTGAAGCTTTCTTT.

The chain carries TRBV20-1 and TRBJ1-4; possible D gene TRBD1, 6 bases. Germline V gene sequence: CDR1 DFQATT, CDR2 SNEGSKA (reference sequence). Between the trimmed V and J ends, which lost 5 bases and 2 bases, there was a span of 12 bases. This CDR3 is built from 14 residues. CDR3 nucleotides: TGCAGTGCTTCCCCAGGGGTGACTAATGAAAAACTGTTTTTT. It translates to CSASPGVTNEKLFF.

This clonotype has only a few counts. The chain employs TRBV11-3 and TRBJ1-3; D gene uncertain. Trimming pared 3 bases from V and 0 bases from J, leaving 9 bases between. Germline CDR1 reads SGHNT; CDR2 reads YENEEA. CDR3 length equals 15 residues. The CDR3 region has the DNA TGTGCCAGCAGCTTCGACGGGAACTCTGGAAACACCATATATTTT. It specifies CASSFDGNSGNTIYF.